The sequence of this T cell receptor (beta chain) was determined in a study of blood T cell repertoires in COVID-19. Clones were read by immunoSEQ multiplex PCR, and TCRdb kept only the in-frame ones, dropping some. This repertoire shows about 260,000 clones, about nine tenths found once; its top ten account for 2.2%. Losses at the gene ends were 5 bases for V and 5 bases for J; bases not matched to a gene: 8. Germline values: CDR1 MNHEY, CDR2 SVGEGT. This CDR3 spans 15 amino acids. The sample taken for sequencing was peripheral blood. The TCR was taken from a woman aged 50 to 60 who had recovered from COVID-19. This chain uses TRBV6-2 or TRBV6-3 with TRBJ2-1; 8 bases are shared with TRBD1. The CDR3: CASSPDRVKDNEQFF. For the CDR3, the DNA is TGTGCCAGCAGTCCGGACAGGGTGAAGGACAATGAGCAGTTCTTC.